These 14 T cell receptor beta chains were all obtained from the same sample, sequenced in a study of blood T cell repertoires in COVID-19. Some clones are missing from TCRdb's copy, which holds only in-frame ones; the method was immunoSEQ multiplex PCR. The sample has 200,000 to 300,000 clones, almost 85% seen once. Sequencing was performed on peripheral blood. The receptor set was obtained from a man in his fifties or sixties with acute or convalescent COVID-19.

The chain uses TRBV24-1 and TRBJ1-4; TRBD1 matches at 8 bases. The germline gives CDR1 KGHDR, CDR2 SFDVKD. Germline trimming cut 3 bases from V and 7 bases from J; bases unmatched to any gene: 6. This CDR3 spans 15 amino acids. The DNA for the CDR3 is TGTGCCACCAGTGATCCCGGGACAGGATCTGAAAAACTGTTTTTT. It encodes CATSDPGTGSEKLFF.

This clone appeared a few times. CDR3: CASSLTGDRYEQYF. The DNA of the CDR3 is TGCGCCAGCAGCTTAACAGGGGATAGGTACGAGCAGTACTTC. The chain combines TRBV5-1 with TRBJ2-7, with 7 positions matching TRBD1. Germline CDR1 reads SGHRS; CDR2 reads YFSETQ. After removal of 2 bases from V and 4 bases from J, the junction contained 6 bases not matched to a gene. This CDR3 contains 14 residues.

The chain links TRBV14 to TRBJ1-2; TRBD1 agrees at 8 bases. The V gene end was trimmed by 4 bases and the J gene end by 8 bases; junction bases not matched to a gene: 9. Germline V gene sequence: CDR1 SGHDN, CDR2 FVKESK. This CDR3 has 14 residues. CDR3 bases: TGTGCCAGCAGCCCCCCGGGACAGGTGCGCGGCTACACCTTC. This codes for CASSPPGQVRGYTF. Variable domain in full (rest from reference TRBV14 and TRBJ1-2): EAGVTQFPSHSVIEKGQTVTLRCDPISGHDNLYWYRRVMGKEIKFLLHFVKESKQDESGMPNNRFLAERTGGTYSTLKVQPAELEDSGVYFCASSPPGQVRGYTFGSGTRLTVV.

This clone was observed a handful of times. The chain recombines TRBV15 with TRBJ1-5; D is perhaps TRBD1 (6 bases). The V gene's germline CDR1 is LNHNV and CDR2 YYDKDF (reference sequence). Trimming cost V 1 base and J 0 bases, with 16 bases left between them. The CDR3 totals 18 residues. CDR3 coding DNA: TGTGCCACCAGCAGAGTAACAGGGTTTTGGGCTAGCAATCAGCCCCAGCATTTT. This codes for CATSRVTGFWASNQPQHF.

The chain recombines TRBV28 with TRBJ2-3; 7 bases agree with TRBD1. This CDR3 is built from 13 residues. CDR1 is MDHEN and CDR2 is SYDVKM in the germline V gene. The ends lost 6 bases at V and 5 bases at J; junction bases unmatched: 5. This chain's CDR3 is CASSPGQEDTQYF. CDR3 sequence (DNA): TGTGCCAGCAGCCCAGGACAGGAAGATACGCAGTATTTT.

This clone was seen just once. The V and J genes are TRBV6-5 and TRBJ1-2; D is perhaps TRBD1 (6 bases). This CDR3 is 14 amino acids long. Germline CDR1 MNHEY, CDR2 SVGAGI. Trimming pared 6 bases from V and 0 bases from J, leaving 11 bases between. Written as DNA, the CDR3 is TGTGCCAGCAGCTCGACAGGTTCTAACTATGGCTACACCTTC. Translation: CASSSTGSNYGYTF.

The J gene is TRBJ1-5, the V gene TRBV29-1, with 7 bases identical to TRBD1. The CDR3 contains 14 residues. Germline lookup yields CDR1 SQVTM and CDR2 ANQGSEA. Trimming removed 4 bases from V and 2 bases from J; junction bases left unmatched: 5. Written as DNA, the CDR3 is TGCAGCGTTGCAACAGGGGACGGCAATCAGCCCCAGCATTTT. This translates into CSVATGDGNQPQHF.

The J gene is TRBJ2-1, the V gene TRBV6-5; tentative D call: TRBD2 (6 bases). The V and J ends lost 6 bases and 5 bases respectively, with 14 bases between them. This CDR3 has 14 amino acids. Germline CDR1 reads MNHEY; CDR2 reads SVGAGI. The CDR3 nucleotides read TGTGCCAGCAGCCGCGGGGTAGCGGACAATGAGCAGTTCTTC. Encoded protein: CASSRGVADNEQFF.

This clone appeared a single time. The V call is TRBV7-8, the J call TRBJ1-5, with no clear D. The CDR3 length is 15 residues. The V end was cut by 3 bases, the J end by 3 bases, with 12 bases between. Germline CDR1 SGHVS, CDR2 FQNEAQ. The CDR3 DNA reads as TGTGCCAGCAGCTTGGAGGGAGGGTCCAATCAGCCCCAGCATTTT. Translated, it gives CASSLEGGSNQPQHF.

This chain joins TRBV28 and TRBJ1-4; the D gene is possibly TRBD1 (6 bases). The length of the CDR3 is 15 residues. Trimming took off 5 bases at V and 7 bases at J, with 17 bases between the two ends. In germline, CDR1 is MDHEN, CDR2 SYDVKM. This CDR3 is CASSGSQGQSEKLFF. The CDR3 DNA sequence: TGTGCCAGCAGTGGGTCGCAGGGACAATCTGAAAAACTGTTTTTT.

The J gene is TRBJ1-2, the V gene TRBV9, with D perhaps TRBD1 (6 bases). Germline values: CDR1 SGDLS, CDR2 YYNGEE. V lost 0 bases and J lost 10, with 16 bases in between. The CDR3 covers 14 residues. DNA for the CDR3: TGTGCCAGCAGCGTAGATGGGTTTGGGGGCGACTACACCTTC. It encodes CASSVDGFGGDYTF.

The chain carries TRBV2 and TRBJ2-2; TRBD2 aligns across 8 bases. This CDR3 contains 16 residues. V lost 3 bases and J lost 7; bases outside the gene matches: 10. The V gene's germline CDR1 is SNHLY and CDR2 FYNNEI. This CDR3 reads CASSDGGSGIGGELFF. CDR3 nucleotide sequence: TGTGCCAGCAGTGACGGTGGTAGCGGGATTGGCGGGGAGCTGTTTTTT.

The gene calls are TRBV5-6 and TRBJ1-2; tentative D call: TRBD1 (6 bases). CDR1 and CDR2 from the germline V gene are SGHDT and YYEEEE. This CDR3 spans 14 amino acids. The V end was cut by 4 bases, the J end by 8 bases, with 18 bases between. The CDR3 sequence: CASSPSGTGGGYTF. Written as DNA, the CDR3 is TGTGCCAGCAGCCCAAGCGGCACGGGGGGCGGCTACACCTTC.

This chain uses TRBV18 with TRBJ2-7; 14 positions agree with TRBD2. The CDR3 has 16 amino acids. The V segment lost 3 bases and the J segment 1 base; nucleotides outside the gene matches: 2. The germline V gene has CDR1 KGHSH and CDR2 LQKENI. CDR3: CASSPGLAGVSYEQYF. CDR3 sequence (DNA): TGTGCCAGCTCACCGGGACTAGCGGGAGTATCCTACGAGCAGTACTTC.